Below, 6 T cell receptor beta chains from the same sample are listed, as sequenced in a study of patients and donors after allogeneic stem cell transplantation (dated by TCRdb to between 2020 and 2021). Libraries were made using RT-PCR. The listed sequencing device is NextSeq 550. TCRdb reanalyzed the raw reads on its own, using fastp at Q25 for trimming and MiXCR for clone calling, and kept in-frame beta chains. Rows are unified per CDR3 protein, each entry keeping the most common DNA and genes. The sample has some 230,000 distinct CDR3 sequences on record, 13% to 15% of them singletons. The top ten clonotypes cover roughly 11% of the sample. The sample comprised blood, either unsorted or a sorted T cell fraction (not recorded which). The receptors stem from a human donor who was either an allogeneic HSCT recipient or a stem cell or donor lymphocyte infusion donor (not recorded which). It is not recorded whose cells these are; they may come from a transplant donor.

This clonotype was detected many times. CDR3 nucleotide sequence: TGCGCCAGCAGCCCCCTCCACGGGGTAGGACAGCCCCAGCATTTT. It encodes CASSPLHGVGQPQHF. The V call is TRBV4-3, the J call TRBJ1-5; D remains ambiguous. Trimming took 4 bases from V and 7 from J, leaving 17 bases between them. Germline V gene sequence: CDR1 LGHNA, CDR2 YSLEER. The CDR3 contains 15 residues.

The genes are TRBV7-8 and TRBJ2-6; 9 bases match TRBD1. J gave up 0 bases and V 5 bases, and 8 bases lay outside the gene matches. CDR3 length: 18 residues. Germline-derived CDR1 and CDR2 are SGHVS and FQNEAQ. The CDR3 DNA follows: TGTGCCAGCAGCCCTCGGACAGGGGCAAGCTCTGGGGCCAACGTCCTGACTTTC. It translates to CASSPRTGASSGANVLTF.

This clonotype was counted a few times. The V gene is TRBV7-3, the J gene TRBJ1-2, with 7 bases lining up with TRBD1. J gave up 3 bases and V 1 base, and 2 bases lay outside the gene matches. The CDR3 covers 14 residues. Germline V gene data show CDR1 as SGHTA and CDR2 as FQGTGA. The CDR3 loop reads CASSLRGGDYGYTF. The CDR3 DNA reads as TGTGCCAGCAGCTTAAGAGGGGGCGACTATGGCTACACCTTC. The full variable domain, in which reference TRBV7-3 and TRBJ1-2 provide the parts outside the CDR3, is GAGVSQTPSNKVTEKGKYVELRCDPISGHTALYWYRQSLGQGPEFLIYFQGTGAADDSGLPNDRFFAVRPEGSVSTLKIQRTERGDSAVYLCASSLRGGDYGYTFGSGTRLTVV.

This clonotype was picked up many times. CDR3 loop: CASSDQTLGPYYEQYF. Written as DNA, the CDR3 is TGTGCCAGCAGTGACCAGACTTTAGGGCCATACTACGAGCAGTACTTC. The rearrangement joins TRBV6-1 to TRBJ2-7; no reliable D call. Germline CDR1 is MNHNS and CDR2 is SASEGT. The CDR3 loop spans 16 amino acids. Trimming removed 3 bases at V and 3 bases at J, with 18 bases between.

The CDR3 region is CASSGDPKGGELFF. CDR3 sequence (DNA): TGTGCCAGCAGCGGGGACCCTAAGGGCGGGGAGCTGTTTTTT. This sequence joins TRBV5-6 and TRBJ2-2; D tentatively reads TRBD1 or TRBD2 (5 bases each). CDR1 is SGHDT, CDR2 YYEEEE, per germline. The V gene lost 4 bases and the J gene lost 7 bases, with 14 bases spanning the gap. The CDR3 runs to 14 residues.

This sequence joins TRBV7-2 and TRBJ1-6, with D unclear. CDR1 is SGHTA and CDR2 is FQGNSA in the germline V gene. Trimming took 1 base from V and 9 from J, leaving 7 bases between them. The CDR3 has 13 residues. CDR3 loop: CASSLGIFSPLHF. CDR3 bases: TGTGCCAGCAGCTTAGGGATTTTTTCACCCCTCCACTTT.